This TCR beta chain appears in the sequencing data of a study of memory CD4+ T cells and cytomegalovirus serostatus. General study points: CMV serostatus prediction reached median AUC approximately 0.95, or 0.91 with US-trained model.

Single viable CD3+CD4+CD8-CD45RO+ cells were sorted as the memory CD4+ T cells. Original analysis: After removing out-of-frame reads, under 2.5 million distinct TCRbeta sequences remained. Profiling relied on immunoSEQ multiplex PCR, and the TCRdb table lists in-frame clones only, not all of them. That table is the source of V, J and clone size, and D and trimming were worked out from the DNA. The sample holds roughly 60,000 clones, around 80% seen once. Of note for this clone: The antigen remains undetermined.

This CDR3 is built from 15 residues. V shed 3 bases and J shed 7 bases, with 15 bases lying between them. CDR1 and CDR2 from the germline V gene are LGHNA and YSLEER. This clonotype originated in an adult in good health and CMV-seronegative. What was sequenced was memory CD4+ T cells from blood. The chain carries TRBV4-3 and TRBJ1-4, with D possibly TRBD1 on 5 matching bases. The CDR3 sequence is CASSQNPGRGEKLFF. The CDR3 DNA is TGCGCCAGCAGCCAGAATCCAGGGAGAGGTGAAAAACTGTTTTTT.